Here is one TCR beta chain with its context. The sample is drawn from a study of control samples from healthy donors and cancer patients. V was pared by 10 bases and J by 1 base, with 8 bases of the junction left unmatched. The CDR3 loop spans 15 amino acids. Germline V gene data show CDR1 as MDHEN and CDR2 as SYDVKM. TCRdb keeps only in-frame clones here, not all; method: immunoSEQ multiplex PCR. Of about 51,000 clones in the sample, 75% to 85% were seen once. The chain joins TRBV28 to TRBJ2-3; 10 bases fit TRBD2. Sequenced: blood. The clonotype originates from a man aged 65 to 79 in good health. The CDR3 nucleotides are TGTGCCACCCCCGGGACTAGCGAAGGCACAGATACGCAGTATTTT. Amino acid sequence: CATPGTSEGTDTQYF.